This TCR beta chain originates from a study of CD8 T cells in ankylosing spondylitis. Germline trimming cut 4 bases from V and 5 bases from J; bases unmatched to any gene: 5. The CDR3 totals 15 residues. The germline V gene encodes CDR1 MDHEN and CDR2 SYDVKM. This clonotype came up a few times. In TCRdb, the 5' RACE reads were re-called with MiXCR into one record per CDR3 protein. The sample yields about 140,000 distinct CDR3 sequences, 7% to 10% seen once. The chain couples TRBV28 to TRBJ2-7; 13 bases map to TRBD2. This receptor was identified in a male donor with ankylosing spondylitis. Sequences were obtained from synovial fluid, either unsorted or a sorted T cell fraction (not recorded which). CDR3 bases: TGTGCCAGCAGTTCGGGACTAGCGGGAAGGGACGAGCAGTACTTC. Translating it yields CASSSGLAGRDEQYF.